This TCR beta chain came from a study of blood T cells in healthy people across ages (dated by TCRdb to 2014 to 2015). Notes on the research overall: In model experiments, template switching captured roughly one uniquely barcoded TCR beta cDNA molecule for every two T cells. To track age-related changes in TCR beta repertoire diversity, the study relied on deep sequencing normalized with unique cDNA molecular identifiers. Four age groups were formed from the donors: young (average roughly 16 years), middle-aged (approximately 40), aged (roughly 59) and long-lived (around 82). Donors of different ages were randomly distributed across sequencing lanes to avoid experimental bias. Using the same blood draw, the study looked at two additional independent replicas of 1 million unique cDNA reads for two donors, one aged 18 to 30 and the other aged 80 or older. Study-wide conclusions, independent of this receptor: As age increased, observed TCR beta diversity per million T cells dropped in a roughly linear way, and a significant reduction was already evident by age approximately 40. Bulk unsorted PBMC profiling prevented conclusive comparison of naive and antigen-experienced compartments. Compared with the aged group, the long-lived group had more naive CD4+ T cells, fewer expanded clones and increased TCR diversity, suggesting age selection. Observed TCR beta diversity correlated strongly with the percentage of naive T cells measured by flow cytometry. Estimates of total diversity from one million sequenced T cells were regarded as lower bounds and underestimates. Donor CMV infection status was unknown, potentially confounding age-related changes in expanded clonotypes.

Details on this clonotype: Its antigen is unknown. The input lacks base qualities; no much larger clone sits a single base away.

V sheds 5 bases and J sheds 4 bases, leaving 17 bases between their ends. CDR3 length: 15 amino acids, cysteine to phenylalanine. The retained sequence is limited to the CDR3, 45 bases, with the frame set at the first base. Per the germline V gene, MDHEN is the CDR1 and SYDVKM is the CDR2. Systemically healthy Caucasian individuals from Russia, 35 to 50 in total and aged about 6 to 90 years, were included as donors. Each donor gave about 11 milliliters of peripheral blood, drawn into EDTA-treated Vacutainer tubes. Ficoll-Paque density-gradient centrifugation was used to isolate PBMCs, with at least 7 million per sample. Trizol reagent was used to extract total RNA from the PBMCs, yielding at least 6 micrograms per sample. The percentages of naive CD45RAhigh/CD27high T cells were determined by flow cytometry on a PBMC aliquot from every donor. To prepare the library, 5' RACE was applied. Instrument used: Illumina HiSeq 2500. A second roughly 7 to 11 cycle PCR used a sample-barcoded 5' primer and a J-beta primer mix. Each TCR beta cDNA molecule received a unique molecular identifier from a template-switch 5' adaptor carrying 12 random nucleotides. At least 2.5 million CDR3-containing paired-end reads were obtained from each sample. First-strand cDNA was synthesized from all RNA with the Mint cDNA synthesis kit, primed by a TRBC-specific oligonucleotide. All cDNA was treated with uracil-DNA glycosylase and then went through a first 18-cycle PCR with the universal primers M1SS and BC2_uni_R. The published analysis was carried out like this. Each sample was normalized by randomly selecting 1 million high-quality reads, each carrying a distinct molecular identifier. Instead of being binned into consensus sequences, reads that shared molecular identifiers were thrown out. MiTCR, set to a Q25 quality threshold and the strictest error-elimination algorithm, was used for CDR3 identification, clonotype clustering and error correction. A nonparametric unseen species model using Euler transformation provided a lower-bound estimate of total TCR beta diversity. TCRdb reprocessing: public reads trimmed at Q25 with fastp, clones called with MiXCR, in-frame beta chains kept. Each record represents a unique CDR3 protein, reported with the most common genes and DNA among its rows. These V and J calls originate from TCRdb's pipeline instead of the authors' own analysis. Present in this sample are 1.5 million or so distinct CDR3 sequences, 35% to 45% of which were seen just once. The ten most abundant clones make up roughly 7.9% of the sample.

The sequencing sample was made of blood. The TCR sequence derives from a young woman in good health. The receptor chain draws on TRBV28 and TRBJ2-5, and perhaps TRBD1 as D gene, on 5 matching bases. Here is the DNA: TGTGCCAGCAGTCCGGCAGGGTCCGCTATAGAGACCCAGTACTTC. It codes for CASSPAGSAIETQYF.